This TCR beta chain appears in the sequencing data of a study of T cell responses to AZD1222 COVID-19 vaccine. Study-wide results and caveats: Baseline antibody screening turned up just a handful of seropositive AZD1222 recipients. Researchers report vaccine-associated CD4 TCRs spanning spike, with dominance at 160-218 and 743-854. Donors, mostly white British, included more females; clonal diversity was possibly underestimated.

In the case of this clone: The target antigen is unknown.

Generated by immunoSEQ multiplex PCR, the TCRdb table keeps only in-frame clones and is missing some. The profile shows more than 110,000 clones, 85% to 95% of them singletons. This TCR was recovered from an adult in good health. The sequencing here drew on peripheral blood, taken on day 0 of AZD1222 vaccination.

CDR3 sequence (DNA): TGCAGTGCTAGTACGCCTGACAGCTCCTATGGCTACACCTTC. Residues: CSASTPDSSYGYTF. This rearrangement joins TRBV20-1 to TRBJ1-2, with D possibly being TRBD1 (5 bases). Germline CDR1 and CDR2: DFQATT and SNEGSKA (reference sequence). With 3 bases removed from V and 4 bases from J, the gap between germline ends came to 15 bases. The CDR3 extends over 14 amino acids.